Presented here are 30 T cell receptor beta chains from one specimen sequenced in a study of T cell responses to AZD1222 COVID-19 vaccine (dated by TCRdb to about 2021). Library prep was done by the immunoSEQ multiplex PCR assay. TCRdb took over this immuneACCESS table, retaining in-frame rearrangements with V and J assigned. Such tables are incomplete; in checked studies, under half of the missing clones stem from an unresolved V gene, and the remainder is unexplained. Within this sample are some 120,000 clones, with 90% to 95% of them counted one time only. The ten largest clones take up 2.8% of the sample. Interpreted using the paper, the time point label stands for: baseline before first vaccination. Specimen: peripheral blood, collected on day 0 of AZD1222 vaccination. These receptors were taken from an adult in good health.

V usage is TRBV6-1 and J usage is TRBJ2-2; D tentatively fits TRBD1 or TRBD2 (5 bases each). CDR1 is MNHNS, CDR2 SASEGT, per germline. The CDR3 has 16 amino acids. Trimming shortened V by 4 bases and J by 7 bases, and 19 bases separated the two germline ends. Here the CDR3 reads CASSGYPGGEGGELFF. DNA of the CDR3: TGTGCCAGCAGTGGCTACCCTGGGGGTGAGGGCGGGGAGCTGTTTTTT.

This chain links TRBV7-2 with TRBJ2-1; D is uncertain. V lost 4 bases to trimming and J lost 4 bases, with 8 bases between them. CDR3 length equals 13 residues. CDR1 and CDR2 (germline): SGHTA, FQGNSA. The CDR3 is CASSSELYNEQFF. CDR3 DNA: TGTGCCAGCAGCTCCGAGCTTTACAATGAGCAGTTCTTC.

This sequence joins TRBV7-9 and TRBJ1-2; D is unresolved. V was cut by 5 bases and J by 0 bases, with 19 bases left in between. From germline, CDR1 is SEHNR and CDR2 FQNEAQ (reference sequence). The CDR3 totals 17 residues. In DNA, the CDR3 is TGTGCCAGCAGCCGTACAGTGTCCTCCGGCTCTAACTATGGCTACACCTTC. This gives the protein CASSRTVSSGSNYGYTF.

This sequence joins TRBV5-6 and TRBJ2-7; 10 positions match TRBD2. The V segment lost 0 bases and the J segment 1 base; nucleotides outside the gene matches: 1. The CDR3 has 15 residues. Germline CDR1 and CDR2: SGHDT and YYEEEE. In DNA, the CDR3 is TGTGCCAGCAGCTTGGGAGCGGGAGGGTCCTACGAGCAGTACTTC. Protein sequence: CASSLGAGGSYEQYF.

The chain is built from TRBV30 and TRBJ1-1; D remains unclear. Per germline, CDR1 GTSNPN and CDR2 SVGIG (reference sequence). The CDR3 runs to 15 residues. V was cut by 3 bases and J by 3 bases, with 17 bases left in between. The CDR3 sequence is CAWSVPIGRYTEAFF. CDR3 coding DNA: TGTGCCTGGAGCGTCCCAATCGGGCGGTACACTGAAGCTTTCTTT. Variable domain in full (rest from reference TRBV30 and TRBJ1-1): SQTIHQWPATLVQPVGSPLSLECTVEGTSNPNLYWYRQAAGRGLQLLFYSVGIGQISSEVPQNLSASRPQDRQFILSSKKLLLSDSGFYLCAWSVPIGRYTEAFFGQGTRLTVV.

This clone has a handful of counts. The gene calls are TRBV27 and TRBJ2-7; D might be TRBD1 (5 bases). There are 13 residues in the CDR3. V lost 3 bases to trimming and J lost 4 bases, with 10 bases between them. The germline CDR1 and CDR2 sequences are MNHEY and SMNVEV (reference sequence). The CDR3 reads CASSLKTAYEQYF. As DNA, the CDR3 is TGTGCCAGCAGTTTGAAGACAGCGTACGAGCAGTACTTC.

In its sample, this clone was seen once. The chain couples TRBV2 to TRBJ1-6; D gene unclear. The germline V and J ends were trimmed by 3 bases and 7 bases, with 16 bases remaining between them. Per germline, CDR1 SNHLY and CDR2 FYNNEI. The length of the CDR3 is 16 residues. The CDR3 coding sequence is TGTGCCAGCAGTGAGATTCTGCCAGAAGCAAATTCACCCCTCCACTTT. It is translated as CASSEILPEANSPLHF.

The V call is TRBV4-3, the J call TRBJ2-2; D is uncertain. The CDR3 runs to 16 residues. The V gene lost 0 bases and the J gene lost 4 bases, with 12 bases spanning the gap. Per the germline V gene, CDR1 is LGHNA and CDR2 is YSLEER. The CDR3 region is CASSQDLLGSTGELFF. In nucleotides, the CDR3 is TGCGCCAGCAGCCAAGATCTCCTCGGCTCCACCGGGGAGCTGTTTTTT.

The chain recombines TRBV5-1 with TRBJ2-2, with 15 bases identical to TRBD2. Trimming removed 4 bases from V and 6 bases from J; junction bases left unmatched: 4. This CDR3 spans 16 amino acids. Looked up from germline, CDR1 is SGHRS and CDR2 is YFSETQ. This chain's CDR3 is CASSLRTSGRAGELFF. CDR3 coding DNA: TGCGCCAGCAGCCTCCGGACTAGCGGGAGGGCCGGGGAGCTGTTTTTT.

The genes are TRBV5-1 and TRBJ2-3; TRBD2 is a possible D gene (6 bases). Germline lookup yields CDR1 SGHRS and CDR2 YFSETQ. This CDR3 region has 13 residues. V was trimmed by 4 bases and J by 6 bases, leaving 12 bases between them. CDR3 DNA: TGCGCCAGCAGCGAGCTTGGGGGGGATACGCAGTATTTT. Amino acid sequence: CASSELGGDTQYF.

The J gene is TRBJ2-4, the V gene TRBV12-3 or TRBV12-4; 7 bases are shared with TRBD2. This CDR3 comprises 13 residues. Trimming cost V 8 bases and J 6 bases; bases outside gene matches: 7. CDR3 residues: CASRTGGLNIQYF. CDR3 coding DNA: TGTGCCAGCCGTACGGGGGGTTTAAACATTCAGTACTTC.

J is TRBJ2-7 and V is TRBV5-4, with 10 positions matching TRBD2. Germline CDR1 is SGHNT and CDR2 is YYREEE (reference sequence). The V segment lost 4 bases and the J segment 0 bases; nucleotides outside the gene matches: 4. CDR3 size: 15 residues. The CDR3 protein is CASSPGLAASYEQYF. The CDR3 coding sequence is TGTGCCAGCAGCCCCGGACTAGCGGCCTCCTACGAGCAGTACTTC.

This clone has just one count. The chain links TRBV5-1 to TRBJ1-2, with TRBD1 identical over 7 bases. Per the germline V gene, CDR1 is SGHRS and CDR2 is YFSETQ. The CDR3 is 14 residues long. Germline trimming cut 4 bases from V and 4 bases from J; bases unmatched to any gene: 7. The CDR3 nucleotides are TGCGCCAGCAGCCCTGACAGGGAAGGCTATGGCTACACCTTC. It is translated as CASSPDREGYGYTF. The full variable domain, with the rest looked up from reference TRBV5-1 and TRBJ1-2, is KAGVTQTPRYLIKTRGQQVTLSCSPISGHRSVSWYQQTPGQGLQFLFEYFSETQRNKGNFPGRFSGRQFSNSRSEMNVSTLELGDSALYLCASSPDREGYGYTFGSGTRLTVV.

A word on this clone: A junction boundary mismatches the germline segment, possibly from a read error. The chain joins TRBV5-1 to TRBJ1-2; D remains unclear. The CDR3 is 14 amino acids. Per germline, CDR1 SGHRS and CDR2 YFSETQ. CDR3 region: CASNLAGQNYGYTF. The CDR3 coding sequence is TGCGCCAGCAACTTGGCCGGGCAGAACTATGGCTACACCTTC.

CDR3 sequence (DNA): TGTGCCAGCAGCAACCCAGGGGCTCTAGAGACCCAGTACTTC. The encoded protein is CASSNPGALETQYF. The chain is built from TRBV5-4 and TRBJ2-5, with TRBD1 as a possible D gene (6 bases). There are 14 residues in the CDR3. V was pared by 4 bases and J by 4 bases, with 14 bases between. CDR1 SGHNT and CDR2 YYREEE come from the germline V gene (reference sequence).

The chain is built from TRBV19 and TRBJ1-1, with unresolved D. The germline CDR1 and CDR2 sequences are LNHDA and SQIVND (reference sequence). V shed 1 base and J shed 6 bases, with 9 bases lying between them. CDR3 length equals 13 residues. CDR3 sequence (DNA): TGTGCCAGTAGTATAGCTTCCGGGCCTGAAGCTTTCTTT. This translates into CASSIASGPEAFF.

The gene calls are TRBV6-1 and TRBJ1-5, with a possible D match to TRBD1 (5 bases). The CDR3 spans 15 residues. Trimming shortened V by 1 base and J by 3 bases, and 10 bases separated the two germline ends. Per the germline V gene, CDR1 is MNHNS and CDR2 is SASEGT. CDR3 in amino acids: CASSEGRANNQPQHF. Here the CDR3 DNA reads TGTGCCAGCAGTGAAGGCAGGGCAAACAATCAGCCCCAGCATTTT.

The CDR3 coding sequence is TGTGCCACCCCGGGACAGTCCAGGATTGGGGCTTTCTTT. Amino acid sequence: CATPGQSRIGAFF. This chain connects TRBV6-5 to TRBJ1-1, with TRBD1 matching 7 bases. The CDR3 spans 13 residues. The germline V gene encodes CDR1 MNHEY and CDR2 SVGAGI. J was trimmed by 11 bases and V by 10 bases; bases with no gene match: 16.

The rearrangement uses TRBV7-9 and TRBJ2-3, with 8 bases matching TRBD1. The CDR3 has 15 residues. The germline gives CDR1 SEHNR, CDR2 FQNEAQ (reference sequence). V dropped 5 bases and J dropped 2; count of bases not matched to a gene: 6. The CDR3 DNA reads as TGTGCCAGCAGCCCCCCAGGGGGCCACACAGATACGCAGTATTTT. As protein: CASSPPGGHTDTQYF.

The chain recombines TRBV25-1 with TRBJ1-1; no reliable D call. There are 14 residues in the CDR3. V lost 1 base and J 4 bases, leaving 10 bases between the germline ends. Germline assignment: CDR1 MGHDK and CDR2 SYGVNS. This chain's CDR3 is CASSELRASTEAFF. CDR3 nucleotide sequence: TGTGCCAGCAGTGAATTACGGGCAAGCACTGAAGCTTTCTTT.

The chain recombines TRBV19 with TRBJ2-7; 11 bases align to TRBD2. This CDR3 comprises 14 residues. J lost 4 bases, V lost 5 bases, and 4 bases had no gene match. Germline values: CDR1 LNHDA, CDR2 SQIVND (reference sequence). The CDR3 is CASSFTSGSYEQYF. In DNA, the CDR3 is TGTGCCAGTAGTTTCACTAGCGGGAGTTACGAGCAGTACTTC.

This chain uses TRBV29-1 with TRBJ2-1, with D perhaps TRBD1 (6 bases). The V gene's germline CDR1 is SQVTM and CDR2 ANQGSEA. The CDR3 length is 14 residues. The germline V and J ends were trimmed by 0 bases and 5 bases, with 11 bases remaining between them. The CDR3 loop reads CSVEDAAGDNEQFF. The CDR3 DNA reads TGCAGCGTTGAAGATGCCGCAGGGGACAATGAGCAGTTCTTC.

The rearrangement links TRBV27 to TRBJ1-6, with 9 bases fitting TRBD1. There are 16 residues in the CDR3. The V segment lost 6 bases and the J segment 1 base; nucleotides outside the gene matches: 4. Germline-derived CDR1 and CDR2 are MNHEY and SMNVEV (reference sequence). CDR3 coding DNA: TGTGCCAGCAGGGGGACAGGGAGTTCCTATAATTCACCCCTCCACTTT. Translated, it gives CASRGTGSSYNSPLHF.

The rearrangement joins TRBV10-3 to TRBJ1-1; weak D call: TRBD1 (6 bases). V lost 6 bases, J lost 7 bases, and 15 bases lay in between. The CDR3 is 13 residues long. In germline, CDR1 is ENHRY, CDR2 SYGVKD. CDR3 region: CAIRAETGREAFF. The CDR3 bases are TGTGCCATCAGAGCCGAGACAGGACGTGAAGCTTTCTTT.

This rearrangement joins TRBV5-4 to TRBJ1-2, with D perhaps matching TRBD1 (6 bases). Trimming cost V 4 bases and J 0 bases, with 16 bases left between them. This CDR3 spans 16 amino acids. Germline CDR1 is SGHNT and CDR2 is YYREEE (reference sequence). The CDR3 coding sequence is TGTGCCAGCAGCAAATCCGGGACAAAAGCTAACTATGGCTACACCTTC. Translated, it gives CASSKSGTKANYGYTF.

The genes are TRBV4-1 and TRBJ2-7, with no clear D. The CDR3 contains 18 residues. Germline V gene sequence: CDR1 MGHRA, CDR2 YSYEKL. Deletions cut 0 bases from V and 1 base from J, with 19 bases between. The CDR3 loop reads CASSQDRLTLPPSYEQYF. CDR3 coding DNA: TGCGCCAGCAGCCAAGACAGGCTTACCCTACCACCTTCCTACGAGCAGTACTTC.

This clone appeared a single time. CDR3 sequence: CASSASGGDNQPQHF. The CDR3, as DNA: TGTGCCAGCAGCGCCTCAGGGGGCGATAATCAGCCCCAGCATTTT. The chain recombines TRBV9 with TRBJ1-5; 8 nucleotides align to TRBD1. The CDR3 sequence is 15 residues long. Germline CDR1 SGDLS, CDR2 YYNGEE. V was pared by 3 bases and J by 4 bases, with 6 bases of the junction left unmatched. The full variable domain, completed using reference TRBV9 and TRBJ1-5, is DSGVTQTPKHLITATGQRVTLRCSPRSGDLSVYWYQQSLDQGLQFLIQYYNGEERAKGNILERFSAQQFPDLHSELNLSSLELGDSALYFCASSASGGDNQPQHFGDGTRLSIL.

V gene TRBV15 combines with J gene TRBJ2-7, with a possible D match to TRBD1 (5 bases). The CDR3 extends over 15 amino acids. CDR1 and CDR2 from the germline V gene are LNHNV and YYDKDF (reference sequence). The V and J ends lost 5 bases and 2 bases respectively, with 16 bases between them. In nucleotides, the CDR3 is TGTGCCACCAGCGGAACACAGGATTCGACCTACGAGCAGTACTTC. It translates to CATSGTQDSTYEQYF.

This chain uses TRBV9 with TRBJ1-6, with unresolved D. Germline V lookup: CDR1 SGDLS, CDR2 YYNGEE. With 2 bases removed from V and 6 bases from J, the gap between germline ends came to 15 bases. There are 16 residues in the CDR3. The CDR3 DNA sequence: TGTGCCAGCAGCGTTGGAAGCGAAGGGATTAATTCACCCCTCCACTTT. Its protein is CASSVGSEGINSPLHF.

The chain joins TRBV5-1 to TRBJ1-3; 8 bases fit TRBD1. The CDR3 contains 15 residues. The trim removed 5 bases at V and 0 bases at J, leaving 4 bases unmatched. Germline CDR1 reads SGHRS; CDR2 reads YFSETQ. CDR3 sequence (DNA): TGCGCCAGCAGGCTAGACAGGGGCTCTGGAAACACCATATATTTT. It yields the protein CASRLDRGSGNTIYF.